Below are 19 T cell receptor beta chains sequenced from a single sample in a study of response to subunit inactivated influenza vaccine. In TCRdb, the RT-PCR reads were re-called with MiXCR into one record per CDR3 protein. The sample records some 850,000 distinct CDR3 sequences, about 18% being singletons. Sequencing used PBMCs from blood, obtained 5 days after vaccination. Every receptor here comes from a man aged 50 to 59 who received an inactivated influenza vaccine.

The chain employs TRBV18 and TRBJ2-7, with 11 bases identical to TRBD1. V shed 4 bases, J shed 4 bases, and the junction held 6 bases outside the gene matches. Germline CDR1 KGHSH, CDR2 LQKENI. The CDR3 spans 15 residues. CDR3 sequence: CASSRYGTGGYEQYF. CDR3 bases: TGTGCCAGCTCACGATACGGGACAGGGGGGTACGAGCAGTACTTC.

A few counts support this clonotype. The rearrangement uses TRBV7-2 and TRBJ2-5, with TRBD1 matching 7 bases. This CDR3 is 16 amino acids long. Germline V gene sequence: CDR1 SGHTA, CDR2 FQGNSA. V trimming: 1 base; J trimming: 5 bases; junction bases outside the gene matches: 10. CDR3 coding DNA: TGTGCCAGCAGCTTAGTTGGGACAGTTGTTAAGGAGACCCAGTACTTC. Amino acid sequence: CASSLVGTVVKETQYF.

This clonotype occurred a few times. The V gene is TRBV24-1, the J gene TRBJ2-2; no definite D call. V shed 2 bases and J shed 4 bases, with 13 bases lying between them. Germline V CDR1 and CDR2: KGHDR, SFDVKD. This CDR3 comprises 16 residues. CDR3 sequence reads: CATSDSSGSVTGELFF. In DNA, the CDR3 is TGTGCCACCAGTGATTCTTCGGGTAGTGTCACCGGGGAGCTGTTTTTT.

The table lists this clonotype with many counts. The gene calls are TRBV20-1 and TRBJ2-1, with D maybe TRBD2 (5 bases). The CDR3 loop spans 16 amino acids. In germline, CDR1 is DFQATT, CDR2 SNEGSKA (reference sequence). Trimming left V 1 base short and J 3 bases short, with 16 bases between. This CDR3 is CSARGSSRGIYNEQFF. The CDR3 nucleotides read TGCAGTGCTAGAGGTTCGAGCAGAGGGATCTACAATGAGCAGTTCTTC.

The rearrangement joins TRBV20-1 to TRBJ2-7; 7 bases are a match to TRBD2. Per the germline V gene, CDR1 is DFQATT and CDR2 is SNEGSKA (reference sequence). This CDR3 is built from 15 residues. Trimming took 1 base from V and 6 from J; bases not matched to a gene: 12. The CDR3 protein is CSARVGLVRSSEQYF. As DNA, the CDR3 is TGCAGTGCTAGAGTTGGACTAGTTCGGAGCTCCGAGCAGTACTTC.

This clonotype was found many times. The rearrangement joins TRBV12-3 or TRBV12-4 to TRBJ2-7; 7 bases are a match to TRBD1. This CDR3 is 13 amino acids long. Trimming took 6 bases from V and 0 from J; bases not matched to a gene: 2. CDR3 in amino acids: CASRTGSSYEQYF. The CDR3 bases are TGTGCCAGCAGGACAGGGAGCTCCTACGAGCAGTACTTC.

The chain links TRBV7-8 to TRBJ2-2; unclear D gene. V was shortened by 2 bases and J by 4 bases, with 17 bases between the two germline ends. Germline V lookup: CDR1 SGHVS, CDR2 FQNEAQ. There are 17 residues in the CDR3. The CDR3 sequence: CASSLRGGAKVTGELFF. The CDR3, as DNA: TGTGCCAGCAGCTTACGCGGCGGTGCTAAGGTCACCGGGGAGCTGTTTTTT. Based on the CDR3 plus reference TRBV7-8 and TRBJ2-2, the full variable domain is GAGVSQSPRYKVAKRGQDVALRCDPISGHVSLFWYQQALGQGPEFLTYFQNEAQLDKSGLPSDRFFAERPEGSVSTLKIQRTQQEDSAVYLCASSLRGGAKVTGELFFGEGSRLTVL.

This clonotype was seen more than once but under ten times. V gene TRBV5-5 combines with J gene TRBJ1-2; D is unresolved. The V gene's germline CDR1 is SGHKS and CDR2 YYEKEE (reference sequence). Trimming shortened V by 0 bases and J by 5 bases, and 11 bases separated the two germline ends. The CDR3 is 14 residues long. CDR3 residues: CASSLDVGIYGYTF. DNA of the CDR3: TGTGCCAGCAGCTTGGATGTGGGAATATATGGCTACACCTTC.

The V call is TRBV6-2 or TRBV6-3, the J call TRBJ1-5; D possibly corresponds to TRBD1 (6 bases). V was shortened by 4 bases and J by 3 bases, with 13 bases between the two germline ends. The germline V gene encodes CDR1 MNHEY and CDR2 SVGEGT. The CDR3 extends over 15 amino acids. For the CDR3, the DNA is TGTGCCAGCAGTTCCTCGGGGACACACAATCAGCCCCAGCATTTT. It specifies CASSSSGTHNQPQHF.

This clonotype turned up a few times. V usage is TRBV5-8 and J usage is TRBJ1-1, with D hard to call. Looked up from germline, CDR1 is SGHTS and CDR2 is YDEGEE. The V end lost 4 bases, the J end lost 5 bases, and 15 bases lay between the germline ends. The CDR3 length is 14 residues. The CDR3 loop is CASSPGPAWTEAFF. CDR3 DNA sequence: TGTGCCAGCAGCCCTGGACCGGCCTGGACTGAAGCTTTCTTT.

The CDR3 nucleotides are TGTGCCAGCAGCCAAGCACAGGGGTTATCAGCTTTCTTT. The encoded protein is CASSQAQGLSAFF. This sequence joins TRBV3-1 and TRBJ1-1, with 7 bases matching TRBD1. Germline assignment: CDR1 LGHDT and CDR2 YNNKEL (reference sequence). The CDR3 loop spans 13 amino acids. V gave up 1 base and J gave up 10 bases; unmatched junction bases: 6.

This clonotype was observed at least ten times. The CDR3 here is CAWSVGNTEAFF. In DNA form, the CDR3 reads TGTGCCTGGAGTGTTGGGAACACTGAAGCTTTCTTT. The genes are TRBV30 and TRBJ1-1; no reliable D call. Germline V gene lookup returns CDR1 GTSNPN and CDR2 SVGIG (reference sequence). V lost 0 bases to trimming and J lost 1 base, with 3 bases between them. CDR3 length: 12 residues.

The chain recombines TRBV4-3 with TRBJ2-3; D gene unclear. CDR1 is LGHNA, CDR2 YSLEER, per germline. The CDR3 runs to 16 residues. V was pared by 4 bases and J by 0 bases, with 14 bases between. Here the CDR3 reads CASSLMASLSTDTQYF. For the CDR3, the DNA is TGCGCCAGCAGCCTCATGGCCAGCCTAAGCACAGATACGCAGTATTTT.

The chain is built from TRBV2 and TRBJ2-7, with 8 bases lining up with TRBD1. V lost 10 bases to trimming and J lost 2 bases; unmatched junction nucleotides: 4. The V gene's germline CDR1 is SNHLY and CDR2 FYNNEI. The CDR3 spans 12 residues. CDR3 region: CAITDRAYEQYF. CDR3 nucleotide sequence: TGTGCCATCACGGACAGGGCCTACGAGCAGTACTTC.

This clonotype has more than one count but fewer than ten. This rearrangement joins TRBV12-3 or TRBV12-4 to TRBJ2-2, with 7 bases matching TRBD2. This CDR3 has 16 amino acids. After removal of 1 base from V and 3 bases from J, the junction contained 5 bases not matched to a gene. This CDR3 reads CASSLGLGGDTGELFF. The CDR3 DNA reads TGTGCCAGCAGTTTAGGGCTGGGAGGGGACACCGGGGAGCTGTTTTTT.

The sample holds many counts of this clonotype. This chain's CDR3 is CSVGGRNQPQHF. DNA of the CDR3: TGCAGCGTTGGTGGGAGGAATCAGCCCCAGCATTTT. This chain joins TRBV29-1 and TRBJ1-5; D gene ambiguous. Germline V gene sequence: CDR1 SQVTM, CDR2 ANQGSEA. V was trimmed by 4 bases and J by 4 bases, leaving 8 bases between them. This CDR3 has 12 residues.

This clonotype was detected ten times or more. Compared with germline, one end of the junction differs, possibly owing to a read error. The chain joins TRBV5-1 to TRBJ2-3; D perhaps matches TRBD2 (6 bases). CDR3 size: 14 residues. Germline V CDR1 and CDR2: SGHRS, YFSETQ. The CDR3 reads CASSSSGSTDTQYF. The CDR3 DNA sequence: TGTGCCAGCAGTAGTAGCGGAAGCACAGATACGCAGTATTTT.

The CDR3 DNA sequence: TGCAGCGTTGCAGACCTGGGAGCTAATGAAAAACTGTTTTTT. Its protein is CSVADLGANEKLFF. The rearrangement joins TRBV29-1 to TRBJ1-4; D not resolved. The CDR3 consists of 14 residues. Trimming took off 4 bases at V and 3 bases at J, with 12 bases between the two ends. The germline gives CDR1 SQVTM, CDR2 ANQGSEA.

The rearrangement joins TRBV7-6 to TRBJ2-7; 9 nucleotides match TRBD2. The CDR3 loop spans 15 amino acids. Trimming at V came to 7 bases and at J to 3 bases, leaving 10 bases not matched to a gene. Looked up from germline, CDR1 is SGHVS and CDR2 is FNYEAQ. The CDR3 region has the DNA TGTGCCAGCACCATAACTAGCGGGCAGCACTACGAGCAGTACTTC. This encodes CASTITSGQHYEQYF.